Listed here are 3 T cell receptor beta chains from one sample, sequenced in a study of early T cells in non-severe SARS-CoV-2 infection. TCRdb independently ran MiXCR on the 5' RACE reads; one entry per CDR3 protein. Seen here are about 83,000 distinct CDR3 sequences, 9% to 15% observed once, and the top ten hold over 6%. Sequencing input: whole blood. The receptors stem from an adult who was a healthcare worker with PCR-confirmed SARS-CoV-2 infection or an uninfected control (not recorded which).

This clonotype was seen a handful of times. The chain couples TRBV9 to TRBJ2-1; D ambiguous. Germline CDR1 and CDR2: SGDLS and YYNGEE. Trimming took off 4 bases at V and 8 bases at J, with 16 bases between the two ends. The CDR3 is made up of 14 amino acids. The CDR3 here is CASSSVPVLDEQFF. Here the CDR3 DNA reads TGTGCCAGCAGCTCAGTCCCCGTTTTGGATGAGCAGTTCTTC.

This clonotype was found many times. V usage is TRBV13 and J usage is TRBJ2-3, with 8 bases identical to TRBD2. Germline V CDR1 and CDR2: PRHDT, FYEKMQ (reference sequence). This CDR3 contains 16 residues. V gave up 5 bases and J gave up 2 bases; unmatched junction bases: 9. CDR3 DNA: TGTGCCAGCAGCCCCTCGGCGGGAGGAACCACAGATACGCAGTATTTT. Residues: CASSPSAGGTTDTQYF.

The V and J genes are TRBV5-1 and TRBJ2-7; D perhaps matches TRBD1 (6 bases). The CDR3 totals 15 residues. CDR1 is SGHRS and CDR2 is YFSETQ in the germline V gene. Trimming shortened V by 4 bases and J by 2 bases, and 16 bases separated the two germline ends. This CDR3 reads CASSLGPDSTYEQYF. The CDR3 bases are TGCGCCAGCAGCCTTGGCCCGGACAGTACCTACGAGCAGTACTTC.